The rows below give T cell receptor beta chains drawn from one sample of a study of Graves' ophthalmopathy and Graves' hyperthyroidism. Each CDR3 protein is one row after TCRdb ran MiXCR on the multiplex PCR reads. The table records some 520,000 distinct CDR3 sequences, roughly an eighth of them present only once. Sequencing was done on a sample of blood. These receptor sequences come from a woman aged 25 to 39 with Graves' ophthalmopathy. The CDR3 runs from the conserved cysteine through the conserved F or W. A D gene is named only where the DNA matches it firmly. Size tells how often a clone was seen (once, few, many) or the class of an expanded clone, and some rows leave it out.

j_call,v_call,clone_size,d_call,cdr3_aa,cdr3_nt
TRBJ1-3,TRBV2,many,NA,CASTVGGALGNTIYF,TGTGCCAGCACCGTGGGAGGAGCCCTAGGAAACACCATATATTTT
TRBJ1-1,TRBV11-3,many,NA,CASSLNPEGTEAFF,TGTGCCAGCAGCTTAAATCCGGAGGGCACTGAAGCTTTCTTT
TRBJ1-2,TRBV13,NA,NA,CASSLVAGGSYGYTF,TGTGCCAGCAGTTTAGTCGCCGGAGGCTCCTATGGCTACACCTTC
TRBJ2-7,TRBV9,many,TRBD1,CASSAGTATREQYF,TGTGCCAGCAGCGCTGGGACAGCTACGAGGGAGCAGTACTTC
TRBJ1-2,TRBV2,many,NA,CASSLVRDYGYTF,TGTGCCAGCAGTCTCGTCAGAGACTATGGCTACACCTTC
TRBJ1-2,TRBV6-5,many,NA,CASSYRPWGGYTF,TGTGCCAGCAGTTACCGACCTTGGGGTGGCTACACCTTC
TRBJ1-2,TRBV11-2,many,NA,CASSLDRHYGYTF,TGTGCCAGCAGCCTAGACAGACACTATGGCTACACCTTC
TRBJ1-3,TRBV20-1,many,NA,CSASSVSGNTIYF,TGCAGTGCTAGTTCAGTCTCTGGAAACACCATATATTTT
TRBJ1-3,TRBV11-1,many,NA,CASSLAIGNSGNTIYF,TGTGCCAGCAGCTTAGCGATAGGCAACTCTGGAAACACCATATATTTT
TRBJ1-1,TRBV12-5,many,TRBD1,CASGSAPWTGNVIRNSEAFF,TGTGCTAGTGGTTCCGCCCCCTGGACAGGTAACGTGATTAGGAATTCTGAAGCTTTCTTT
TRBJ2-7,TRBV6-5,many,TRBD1,CASSLNRGRTYEQYF,TGTGCCAGCAGCCTTAACAGGGGGCGAACCTACGAGCAGTACTTC
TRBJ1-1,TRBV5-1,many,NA,CASVEGGDTEAFF,TGCGCCAGCGTAGAGGGAGGGGACACTGAAGCTTTCTTT
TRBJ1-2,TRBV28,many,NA,CASSLPGRVYGYTF,TGTGCCAGCAGTTTACCAGGGAGGGTCTATGGCTACACCTTC
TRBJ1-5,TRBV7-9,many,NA,CASSLPPGADQPQHF,TGTGCCAGCAGCTTACCCCCAGGGGCTGATCAGCCCCAGCATTTT
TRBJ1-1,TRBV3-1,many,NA,CASRQGTEAFF,TGTGCCAGCAGACAGGGTACTGAAGCTTTCTTT
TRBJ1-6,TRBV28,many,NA,CASSLQVETPLHF,TGTGCCAGCAGTTTACAGGTTGAGACACCCCTCCACTTT
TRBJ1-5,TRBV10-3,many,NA,CAISESRGYQPQHF,TGTGCCATCAGTGAGTCTAGGGGGTACCAGCCCCAGCATTTT
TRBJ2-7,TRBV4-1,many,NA,CASSQEDPRMGHSYEQYF,TGCGCCAGCAGCCAAGAAGACCCCCGGATGGGGCACTCCTACGAGCAGTACTTC
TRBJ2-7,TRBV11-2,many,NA,CASSSNNYEQYF,TGTGCCAGCAGCTCCAACAACTACGAGCAGTACTTC
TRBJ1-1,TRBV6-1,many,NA,CASSPPLNTEAFF,TGTGCCAGCAGTCCCCCGCTGAACACTGAAGCTTTCTTT
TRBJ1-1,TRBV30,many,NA,CAWSVRYRFTEAFF,TGTGCCTGGAGTGTACGCTACAGGTTCACTGAAGCTTTCTTT
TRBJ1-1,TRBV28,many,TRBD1,CASHLMRGLGTEAFF,TGTGCCAGCCACTTGATGAGGGGGCTGGGCACTGAAGCTTTCTTT
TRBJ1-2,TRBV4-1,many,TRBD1,CASSQAGTGYRGNYGYTF,TGCGCCAGCAGCCAGGCCGGGACAGGGTATCGGGGGAACTATGGCTACACCTTC
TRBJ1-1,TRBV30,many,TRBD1,CAWIYGQGGGVTEAFF,TGTGCCTGGATATATGGACAGGGTGGAGGGGTCACTGAAGCTTTCTTT
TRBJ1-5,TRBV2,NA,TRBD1,CASDRAQPQHF,TGTGCCAGTGACAGGGCTCAGCCCCAGCATTTT
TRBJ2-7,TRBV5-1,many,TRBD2,CASSTSGGTYEQYF,TGCGCCAGCTCGACTAGCGGGGGAACCTACGAGCAGTACTTC
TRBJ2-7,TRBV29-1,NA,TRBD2,CSVRGLAGGYEQCF,TGCAGCGTTAGAGGACTAGCGGGAGGCTACGAGCAGTGCTTC
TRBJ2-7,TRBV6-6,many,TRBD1,CASRQSPTGGYEQYF,TGTGCCAGCAGGCAGTCCCCGACAGGGGGCTACGAGCAGTACTTC
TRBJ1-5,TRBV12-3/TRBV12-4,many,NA,CASSLGVESNQPQHF,TGTGCCAGCAGTTTAGGAGTGGAAAGCAATCAGCCCCAGCATTTT
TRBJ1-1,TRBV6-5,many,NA,CASSYGGAMVNTEAFF,TGTGCCAGCAGTTACGGGGGGGCGATGGTGAACACTGAAGCTTTCTTT
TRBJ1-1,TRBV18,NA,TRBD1,CARRTGMNTEACF,TGTGCCCGCAGGACAGGGATGAACACTGAAGCTTGCTTT
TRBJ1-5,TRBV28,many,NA,CASISRREQPQHF,TGTGCCAGCATAAGTAGGCGGGAACAGCCCCAGCATTTT
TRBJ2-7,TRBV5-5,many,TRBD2,CASSSLRGRSYEQYF,TGTGCCAGCAGCAGTCTTCGCGGGAGGTCCTACGAGCAGTACTTC
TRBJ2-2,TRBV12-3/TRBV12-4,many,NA,CASTSYTGELFF,TGTGCCAGCACCTCGTACACCGGGGAGCTGTTTTTT
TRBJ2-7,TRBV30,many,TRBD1,CAWRPGQGTYEQYF,TGTGCCTGGAGACCCGGACAGGGGACATACGAGCAGTACTTC
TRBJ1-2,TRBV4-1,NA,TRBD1,CASRAAGTGYGYTF,TGCGCCAGCAGAGCGGCGGGGACAGGGTATGGCTACACCTTC
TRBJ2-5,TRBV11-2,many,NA,CASSYAPDRIEYF,TGTGCCAGCAGCTACGCCCCTGACAGAATAGAGTACTTC
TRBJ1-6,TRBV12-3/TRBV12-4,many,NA,CASRVSGKDSPLHF,TGTGCCAGCAGAGTCTCCGGAAAGGATTCACCCCTCCACTTT
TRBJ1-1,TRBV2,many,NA,CASSGTLGWGDNTEAFF,TGTGCCAGCAGTGGGACCCTGGGGTGGGGAGACAACACTGAAGCTTTCTTT
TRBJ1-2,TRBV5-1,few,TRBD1,CASSPGQGWLNYGYTF,TGCGCCAGCAGCCCGGGACAGGGGTGGCTTAACTATGGCTACACCTTC
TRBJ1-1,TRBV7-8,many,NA,CASSSLPRPEAFF,TGTGCCAGCAGCTCACTTCCCCGACCCGAAGCTTTCTTT
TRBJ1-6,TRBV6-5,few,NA,CASSYSKSYNSPLHF,TGTGCCAGCAGTTACAGCAAATCCTATAATTCACCCCTCCACTTT
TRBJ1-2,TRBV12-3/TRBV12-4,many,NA,CASSPGRGYTF,TGTGCCAGCAGCCCAGGGAGAGGCTACACCTTC
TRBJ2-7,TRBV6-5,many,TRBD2,CASSYSKSSGRDEQYF,TGTGCCAGCAGTTACTCGAAATCGAGCGGGAGAGACGAGCAGTACTTC
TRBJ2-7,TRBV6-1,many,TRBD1,CASGKPGQGAYEQYF,TGTGCCAGCGGCAAACCGGGACAGGGGGCCTACGAGCAGTACTTC
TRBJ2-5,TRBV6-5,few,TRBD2,CASSYSRLSAGGKETQYF,TGTGCCAGCAGTTACTCGCGTTTATCAGCGGGGGGTAAGGAGACCCAGTACTTC
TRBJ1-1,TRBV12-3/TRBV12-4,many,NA,CASSRGFTEAFF,TGTGCCAGCAGTAGGGGGTTCACTGAAGCTTTCTTT
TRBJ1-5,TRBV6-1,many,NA,CASSEAFGIPQHF,TGTGCCAGCAGTGAAGCGTTCGGGATCCCCCAGCATTTT
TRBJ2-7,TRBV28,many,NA,CASRDQAFYEQYF,TGTGCCAGCAGGGACCAGGCTTTCTACGAGCAGTACTTC